This TCR beta chain was sequenced for a study of blood T cell repertoires in COVID-19. Sequencing was performed with immunoSEQ multiplex PCR; in TCRdb, only in-frame clones are kept and a portion is missing. The sample lists over 130,000 clones; about 75% were seen once. The CDR3 has 14 amino acids. Per the germline V gene, CDR1 is SGHTA and CDR2 is FQGTGA. V shed 5 bases and J shed 5 bases, with 12 bases lying between them. This clone was picked up a small number of times. The sequenced sample was PBMCs or T cells enriched from blood (not recorded which). The V call is TRBV7-3, the J call TRBJ2-2, with D uncertain. This receptor was obtained from a woman aged 50 to 60 who had recovered from COVID-19. For the CDR3, the DNA is TGTGCCAGCAGCCGGGTTAGGCAGACCGGGGAGCTGTTTTTT. Its protein product is CASSRVRQTGELFF.